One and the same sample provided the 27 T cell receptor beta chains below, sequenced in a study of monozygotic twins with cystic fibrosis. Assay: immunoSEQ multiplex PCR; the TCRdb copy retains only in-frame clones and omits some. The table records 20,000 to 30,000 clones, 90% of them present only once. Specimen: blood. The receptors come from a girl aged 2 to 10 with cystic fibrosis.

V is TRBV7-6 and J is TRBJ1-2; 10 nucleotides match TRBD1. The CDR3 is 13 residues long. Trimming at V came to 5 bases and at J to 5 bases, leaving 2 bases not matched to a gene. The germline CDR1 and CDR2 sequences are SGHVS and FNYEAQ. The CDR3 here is CASSLDRGYGYTF. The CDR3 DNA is TGTGCCAGCAGCCTGGACAGGGGGTATGGCTACACCTTC.

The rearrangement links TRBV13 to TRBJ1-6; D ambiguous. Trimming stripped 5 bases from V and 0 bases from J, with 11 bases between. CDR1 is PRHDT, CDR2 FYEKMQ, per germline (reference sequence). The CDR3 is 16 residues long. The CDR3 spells CASSKERSSYNSPLHF. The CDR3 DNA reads TGTGCCAGCAGCAAGGAACGGAGCTCCTATAATTCACCCCTCCACTTT.

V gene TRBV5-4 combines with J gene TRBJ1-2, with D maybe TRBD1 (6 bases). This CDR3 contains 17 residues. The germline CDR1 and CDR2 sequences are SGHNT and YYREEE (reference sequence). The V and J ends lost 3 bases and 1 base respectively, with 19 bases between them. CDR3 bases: TGTGCCAGCAGCTCCTACCGAGACAGGAAAGTTAACTATGGCTACACCTTC. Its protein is CASSSYRDRKVNYGYTF.

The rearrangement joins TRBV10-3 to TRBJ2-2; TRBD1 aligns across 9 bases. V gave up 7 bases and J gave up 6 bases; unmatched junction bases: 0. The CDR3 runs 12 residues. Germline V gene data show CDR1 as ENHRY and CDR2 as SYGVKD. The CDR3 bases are TGTGCCATCAACAGGGGGCCCGGGGAGCTGTTTTTT. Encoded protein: CAINRGPGELFF.

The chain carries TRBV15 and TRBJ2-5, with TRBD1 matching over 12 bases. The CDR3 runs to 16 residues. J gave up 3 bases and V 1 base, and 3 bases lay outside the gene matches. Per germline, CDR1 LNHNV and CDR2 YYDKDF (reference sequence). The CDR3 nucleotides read TGTGCCACCAGCAGAGGGGACAGGGGGCAAAAAGAGACCCAGTACTTC. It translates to CATSRGDRGQKETQYF.

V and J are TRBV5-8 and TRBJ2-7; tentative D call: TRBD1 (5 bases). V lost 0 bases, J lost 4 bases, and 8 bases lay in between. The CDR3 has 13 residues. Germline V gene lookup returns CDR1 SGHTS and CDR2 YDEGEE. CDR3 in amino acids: CASSLGTKYEQYF. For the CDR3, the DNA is TGTGCCAGCAGCTTGGGGACAAAATACGAGCAGTACTTC.

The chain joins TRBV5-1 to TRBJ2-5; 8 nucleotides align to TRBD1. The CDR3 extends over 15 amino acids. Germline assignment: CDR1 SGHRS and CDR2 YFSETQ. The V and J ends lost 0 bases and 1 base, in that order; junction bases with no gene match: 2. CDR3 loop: CASSLGQGAQETQYF. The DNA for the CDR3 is TGCGCCAGCAGCTTGGGGCAGGGGGCCCAAGAGACCCAGTACTTC.

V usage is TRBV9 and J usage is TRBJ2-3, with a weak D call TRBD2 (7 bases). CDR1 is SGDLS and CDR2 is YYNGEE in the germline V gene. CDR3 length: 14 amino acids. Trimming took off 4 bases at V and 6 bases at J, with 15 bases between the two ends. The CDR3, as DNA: TGTGCCAGCAGCTCCCGGGGGGCTGGTGATACGCAGTATTTT. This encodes CASSSRGAGDTQYF.

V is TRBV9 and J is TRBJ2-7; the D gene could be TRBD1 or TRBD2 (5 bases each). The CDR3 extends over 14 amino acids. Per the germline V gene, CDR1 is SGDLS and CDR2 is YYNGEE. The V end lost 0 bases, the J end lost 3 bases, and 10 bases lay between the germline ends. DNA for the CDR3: TGTGCCAGCAGCGTAGGATCTGGGGGCTACGAGCAGTACTTC. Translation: CASSVGSGGYEQYF.

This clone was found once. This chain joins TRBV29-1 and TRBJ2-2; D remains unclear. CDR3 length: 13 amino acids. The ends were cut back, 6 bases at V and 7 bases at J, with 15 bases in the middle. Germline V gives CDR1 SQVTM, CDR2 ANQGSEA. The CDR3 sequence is CSVGRMAGGELFF. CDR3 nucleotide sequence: TGCAGCGTCGGTCGAATGGCCGGCGGGGAGCTGTTTTTT.

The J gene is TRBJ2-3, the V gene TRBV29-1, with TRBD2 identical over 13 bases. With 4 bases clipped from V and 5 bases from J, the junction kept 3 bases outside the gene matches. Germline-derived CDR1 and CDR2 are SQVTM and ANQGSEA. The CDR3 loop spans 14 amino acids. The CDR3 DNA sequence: TGCAGCGTTGGACTAGCGGGGGGTGGAGATACGCAGTATTTT. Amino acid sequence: CSVGLAGGGDTQYF.

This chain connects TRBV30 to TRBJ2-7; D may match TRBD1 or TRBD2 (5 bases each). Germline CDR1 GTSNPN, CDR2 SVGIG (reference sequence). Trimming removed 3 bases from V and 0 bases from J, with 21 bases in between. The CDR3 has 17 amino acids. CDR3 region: CAWSGYGGTSSSYEQYF. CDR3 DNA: TGTGCCTGGAGCGGGTACGGTGGGACGTCGAGCTCCTACGAGCAGTACTTC.

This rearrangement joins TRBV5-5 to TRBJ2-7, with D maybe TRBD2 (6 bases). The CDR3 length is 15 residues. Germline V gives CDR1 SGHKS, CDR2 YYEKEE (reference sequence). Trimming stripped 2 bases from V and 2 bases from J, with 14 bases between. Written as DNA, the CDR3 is TGTGCCAGCAGCTTATTCGCGGGGACCGCCTACGAGCAGTACTTC. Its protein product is CASSLFAGTAYEQYF.

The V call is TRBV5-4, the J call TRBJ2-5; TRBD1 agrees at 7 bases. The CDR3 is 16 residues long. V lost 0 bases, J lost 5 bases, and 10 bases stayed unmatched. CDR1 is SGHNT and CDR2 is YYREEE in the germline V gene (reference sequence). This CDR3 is CASSLANMRGLETQYF. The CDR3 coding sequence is TGTGCCAGCAGCTTGGCCAATATGAGGGGGCTCGAGACCCAGTACTTC.

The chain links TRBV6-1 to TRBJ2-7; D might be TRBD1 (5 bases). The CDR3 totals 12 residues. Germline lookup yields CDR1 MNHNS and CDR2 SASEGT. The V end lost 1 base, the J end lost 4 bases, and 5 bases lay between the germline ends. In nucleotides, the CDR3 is TGTGCCAGCAGTGAAGAGGGGTACGAGCAGTACTTC. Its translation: CASSEEGYEQYF.

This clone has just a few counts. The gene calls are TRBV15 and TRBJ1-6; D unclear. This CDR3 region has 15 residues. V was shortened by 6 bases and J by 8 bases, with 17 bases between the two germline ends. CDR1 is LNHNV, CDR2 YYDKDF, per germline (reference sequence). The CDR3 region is CATSPRAGTHSPLHF. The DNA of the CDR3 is TGTGCCACCAGTCCGAGGGCAGGAACCCATTCACCCCTCCACTTT.

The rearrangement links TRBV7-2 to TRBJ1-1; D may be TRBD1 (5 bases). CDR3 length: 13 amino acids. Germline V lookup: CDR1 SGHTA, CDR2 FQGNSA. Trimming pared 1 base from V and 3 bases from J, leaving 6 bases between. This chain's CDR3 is CASSLVGDTEAFF. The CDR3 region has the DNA TGTGCCAGCAGCTTAGTGGGGGACACTGAAGCTTTCTTT.

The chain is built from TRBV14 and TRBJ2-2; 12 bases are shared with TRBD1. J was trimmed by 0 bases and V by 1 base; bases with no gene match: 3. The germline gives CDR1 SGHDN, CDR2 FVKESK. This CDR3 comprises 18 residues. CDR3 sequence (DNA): TGTGCCAGCAGCCAAGGGGACAGGGGGCTCGCGAACACCGGGGAGCTGTTTTTT. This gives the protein CASSQGDRGLANTGELFF.

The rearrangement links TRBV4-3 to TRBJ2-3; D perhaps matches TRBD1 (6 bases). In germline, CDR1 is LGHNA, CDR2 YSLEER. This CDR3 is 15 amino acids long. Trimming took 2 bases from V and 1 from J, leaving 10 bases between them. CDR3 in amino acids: CASSQRPGGTDTQYF. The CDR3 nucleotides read TGCGCCAGCAGCCAAAGGCCAGGGGGCACAGATACGCAGTATTTT.

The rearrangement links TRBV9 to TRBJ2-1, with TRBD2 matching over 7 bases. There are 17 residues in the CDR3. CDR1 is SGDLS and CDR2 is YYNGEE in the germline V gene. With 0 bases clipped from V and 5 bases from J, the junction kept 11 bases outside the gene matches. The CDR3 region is CASSVATLAGAHNEQFF. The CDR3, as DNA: TGTGCCAGCAGCGTAGCTACATTGGCGGGAGCCCACAATGAGCAGTTCTTC.

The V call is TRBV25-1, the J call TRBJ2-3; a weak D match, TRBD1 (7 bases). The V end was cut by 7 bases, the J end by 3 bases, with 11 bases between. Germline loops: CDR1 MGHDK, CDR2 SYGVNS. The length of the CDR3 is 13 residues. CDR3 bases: TGTGCCAGCAAGGGGGCGGGAACAGATACGCAGTATTTT. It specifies CASKGAGTDTQYF.

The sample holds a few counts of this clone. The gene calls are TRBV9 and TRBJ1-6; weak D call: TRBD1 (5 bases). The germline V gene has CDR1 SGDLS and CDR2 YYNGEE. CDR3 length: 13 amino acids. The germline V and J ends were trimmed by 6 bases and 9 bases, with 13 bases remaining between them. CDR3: CASTQGGGSPLHF. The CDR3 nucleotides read TGTGCCAGCACCCAGGGAGGAGGTTCACCCCTCCACTTT.

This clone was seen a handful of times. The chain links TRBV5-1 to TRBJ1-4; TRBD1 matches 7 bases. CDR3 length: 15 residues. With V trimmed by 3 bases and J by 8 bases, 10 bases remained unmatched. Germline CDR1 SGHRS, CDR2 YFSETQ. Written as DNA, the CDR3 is TGCGCCAGCAGCTCCGTCCCGGGACAGCGCGAAAAACTGTTTTTT. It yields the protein CASSSVPGQREKLFF.

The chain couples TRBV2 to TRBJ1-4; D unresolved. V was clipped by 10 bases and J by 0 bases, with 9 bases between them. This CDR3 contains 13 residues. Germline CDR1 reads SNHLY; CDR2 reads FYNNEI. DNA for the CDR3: TGTGCCACACAAAGTTCAACTAATGAAAAACTGTTTTTT. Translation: CATQSSTNEKLFF. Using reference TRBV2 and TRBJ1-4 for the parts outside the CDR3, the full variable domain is EPEVTQTPSHQVTQMGQEVILRCVPISNHLYFYWYRQILGQKVEFLVSFYNNEISEKSEIFDDQFSVERPDGSNFTLKIRSTKLEDSAMYFCATQSSTNEKLFFGSGTQLSVL.

In DNA, the CDR3 is TGTGCCAGCAGCTTTCGCAACGCCCCTATTGGCTACACCTTC. Amino acid sequence: CASSFRNAPIGYTF. The genes are TRBV5-4 and TRBJ1-2, with D unclear. Germline values: CDR1 SGHNT, CDR2 YYREEE (reference sequence). The CDR3 contains 14 residues. V was clipped by 2 bases and J by 7 bases, with 15 bases between them.

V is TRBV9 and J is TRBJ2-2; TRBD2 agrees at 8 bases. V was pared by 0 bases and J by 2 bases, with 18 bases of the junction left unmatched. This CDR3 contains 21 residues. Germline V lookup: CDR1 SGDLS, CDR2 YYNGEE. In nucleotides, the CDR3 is TGTGCCAGCAGCGTAGCGCCCAGGGGTTTAGCGGGGCTTAAAAACACCGGGGAGCTGTTTTTT. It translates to CASSVAPRGLAGLKNTGELFF. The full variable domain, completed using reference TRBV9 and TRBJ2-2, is DSGVTQTPKHLITATGQRVTLRCSPRSGDLSVYWYQQSLDQGLQFLIQYYNGEERAKGNILERFSAQQFPDLHSELNLSSLELGDSALYFCASSVAPRGLAGLKNTGELFFGEGSRLTVL.

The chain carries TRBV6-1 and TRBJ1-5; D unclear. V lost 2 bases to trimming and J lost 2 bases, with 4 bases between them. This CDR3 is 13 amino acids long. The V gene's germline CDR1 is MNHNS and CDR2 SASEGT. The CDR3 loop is CASSEQGNQPQHF. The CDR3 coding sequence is TGTGCCAGCAGTGAACAGGGCAATCAGCCCCAGCATTTT.